The 3 T cell receptor beta chains presented below share a single source sample, sequenced in a study of vaccination and CD4 T cells after COVID-19. The Oncomine TCR Beta short-read assay generated sequence data from the DNA of cultured CD4+ T cells. TCRdb re-called the PCR reads through MiXCR, storing one row per CDR3 protein. Here the sample spans about 13,000 distinct CDR3 sequences, roughly 60% being singletons. These receptors have no identified antigens. Described treatment: roughly nine-day PBMC culture with coronavirus spike peptide pools or control peptides (ViraFEST assay). Sample: cultured CD4+ T cells from blood, taken after SARS-CoV-2 vaccination. The receptor set was obtained from a human donor with COVID-19.

V and J are TRBV4-1 and TRBJ1-1; perhaps TRBD1 as D (5 bases). CDR3 length equals 19 residues. V lost 3 bases, J lost 0 bases, and 23 bases lay in between. CDR1 MGHRA and CDR2 YSYEKL come from the germline V gene. CDR3 region: CASSHGDSDQYTMNTEAFF. CDR3 coding DNA: TGCGCCAGCAGCCACGGAGACAGCGACCAATACACCATGAACACTGAAGCTTTCTTT.

The chain links TRBV20-1 to TRBJ1-5; unclear D gene. CDR1 is DFQATT and CDR2 is SNEGSKA in the germline V gene (reference sequence). This CDR3 spans 13 amino acids. Trimming cost V 1 base and J 2 bases, with 6 bases left between them. The CDR3 protein is CSARAAGNQPQHF. The CDR3 DNA reads TGCAGTGCTAGAGCGGCGGGCAATCAGCCCCAGCATTTT.

V and J are TRBV5-1 and TRBJ2-7, with 8 bases matching TRBD2. The CDR3 runs 15 residues. The germline gives CDR1 SGHRS, CDR2 YFSETQ. The trim removed 0 bases at V and 3 bases at J, leaving 5 bases unmatched. CDR3 amino acids: CASSLAGGAGYEQYF. The CDR3 DNA is TGCGCCAGCAGCTTGGCCGGGGGGGCCGGCTACGAGCAGTACTTC.